The 32 T cell receptor beta chains below come from one sample, sequenced in a study of blood T cell repertoires in COVID-19. The protocol was immunoSEQ multiplex PCR, while the TCRdb copy is restricted to in-frame clones and leaves out a portion. The data hold 200,000 to 300,000 clones, with 86% observed a single time. Sequences were obtained from peripheral blood. Receptor source: an elderly man with acute or convalescent COVID-19.

This sequence joins TRBV6-5 and TRBJ1-2; 10 bases match TRBD1. The germline CDR1 and CDR2 sequences are MNHEY and SVGAGI. J was trimmed by 4 bases and V by 5 bases; bases with no gene match: 7. This CDR3 has 15 amino acids. The CDR3: CASSRGTGVGYGYTF. For the CDR3, the DNA is TGTGCCAGCAGTCGGGGGACAGGGGTTGGCTATGGCTACACCTTC.

This chain links TRBV9 with TRBJ1-1; D gene uncertain. This CDR3 contains 13 residues. Looked up from germline, CDR1 is SGDLS and CDR2 is YYNGEE. V was shortened by 4 bases and J by 5 bases, with 12 bases between the two germline ends. CDR3 in amino acids: CASSLGRGTEAFF. CDR3 bases: TGTGCCAGCAGCTTAGGACGCGGGACTGAAGCTTTCTTT.

The V and J genes are TRBV14 and TRBJ1-1; D remains unclear. Germline V gives CDR1 SGHDN, CDR2 FVKESK. Between the trimmed V and J ends, which lost 1 base and 8 bases, there was a span of 17 bases. This CDR3 is built from 15 residues. The CDR3 region is CASSQGLVDLAEAFF. In DNA, the CDR3 is TGTGCCAGCAGCCAAGGACTTGTGGATTTGGCGGAAGCTTTCTTT. The whole variable domain, filled in from reference TRBV14 and TRBJ1-1, reads EAGVTQFPSHSVIEKGQTVTLRCDPISGHDNLYWYRRVMGKEIKFLLHFVKESKQDESGMPNNRFLAERTGGTYSTLKVQPAELEDSGVYFCASSQGLVDLAEAFFGQGTRLTVV.

With respect to this clone: In the same sample, other DNA sequences code for this CDR3. V and J are TRBV18 and TRBJ2-7, with 9 positions matching TRBD1. V lost 4 bases, J lost 3 bases, and 1 base stayed unmatched. Germline loops: CDR1 KGHSH, CDR2 LQKENI. The CDR3 has 13 residues. Here the CDR3 reads CASSRDRDYEQYF. DNA of the CDR3: TGTGCCAGCTCACGGGACAGGGACTACGAGCAGTACTTC.

This clone turned up a few times. The V gene is TRBV5-1, the J gene TRBJ2-5; 8 nucleotides agree with TRBD1. The CDR3 covers 15 residues. Looked up from germline, CDR1 is SGHRS and CDR2 is YFSETQ. Unmatched junction bases numbered 3, after V lost 0 bases and J lost 2 bases. The CDR3 reads CASSLGGTGQETQYF. The CDR3 DNA reads TGCGCCAGCAGCTTGGGAGGGACAGGACAAGAGACCCAGTACTTC. Complete variable domain (other parts from reference TRBV5-1 and TRBJ2-5): KAGVTQTPRYLIKTRGQQVTLSCSPISGHRSVSWYQQTPGQGLQFLFEYFSETQRNKGNFPGRFSGRQFSNSRSEMNVSTLELGDSALYLCASSLGGTGQETQYFGPGTRLLVL.

This sequence joins TRBV28 and TRBJ1-1; D is ambiguous. Trimming removed 3 bases from V and 4 bases from J, with 12 bases in between. The CDR3 sequence is 14 residues long. Per the germline V gene, CDR1 is MDHEN and CDR2 is SYDVKM. The CDR3 spells CASSLGGQSTEAFF. For the CDR3, the DNA is TGTGCCAGCAGTTTGGGAGGTCAGAGCACTGAAGCTTTCTTT.

This clone was picked up one time. J is TRBJ2-2 and V is TRBV28; perhaps TRBD2 as D (6 bases). V was trimmed by 1 base and J by 7 bases, leaving 22 bases between them. The CDR3 spans 18 residues. CDR1 and CDR2 from the germline V gene are MDHEN and SYDVKM. The CDR3 DNA is TGTGCCAGCAGTTTATCCCGTGGCGTTCGGGAGAACGGCGGGGAGCTGTTTTTT. Residues: CASSLSRGVRENGGELFF. Supplemented by reference TRBV28 and TRBJ2-2, the full variable domain reads DVKVTQSSRYLVKRTGEKVFLECVQDMDHENMFWYRQDPGLGLRLIYFSYDVKMKEKGDIPEGYSVSREKKERFSLILESASTNQTSMYLCASSLSRGVRENGGELFFGEGSRLTVL.

The rearrangement uses TRBV11-2 and TRBJ2-2; D gene uncertain. The CDR3 runs 15 residues. Germline CDR1 reads SGHAT; CDR2 reads FQNNGV. The V and J ends lost 0 bases and 7 bases respectively, with 12 bases between them. CDR3 protein: CASSLELEVGGELFF. CDR3 nucleotide sequence: TGTGCCAGCAGCTTAGAGCTAGAAGTAGGCGGGGAGCTGTTTTTT.

This chain links TRBV11-2 with TRBJ2-1; 10 nucleotides match TRBD2. The CDR3 spans 12 residues. The V segment lost 8 bases and the J segment 8 bases; nucleotides outside the gene matches: 3. Looked up from germline, CDR1 is SGHAT and CDR2 is FQNNGV. This chain's CDR3 is CASGSGRHEQFF. The CDR3 DNA reads as TGTGCCAGCGGTAGCGGGAGGCATGAGCAGTTCTTC.

J is TRBJ1-1 and V is TRBV5-4; D perhaps matches TRBD1 (6 bases). The CDR3 runs to 14 residues. The V end lost 10 bases, the J end lost 2 bases, and 18 bases lay between the germline ends. The germline V gene has CDR1 SGHNT and CDR2 YYREEE (reference sequence). The CDR3 here is CAAVTGTSNTEAFF. The CDR3 nucleotides read TGTGCCGCCGTCACCGGGACAAGTAACACTGAAGCTTTCTTT.

This chain links TRBV12-3 or TRBV12-4 with TRBJ2-1, with no clear D. V shed 5 bases and J shed 9 bases, with 14 bases lying between them. The CDR3 covers 13 residues. The CDR3 bases are TGTGCCAGCAGTACCTTATTGGCTAGTGAGCAGTTCTTC. This translates into CASSTLLASEQFF.

The V call is TRBV4-1, the J call TRBJ2-5, with TRBD2 matching over 12 bases. The CDR3 is made up of 20 amino acids. Germline V CDR1 and CDR2: MGHRA, YSYEKL. V dropped 0 bases and J dropped 1; count of bases not matched to a gene: 12. CDR3 sequence (DNA): TGCGCCAGCAGCCAAGAGAACGCGGCTAGCGGGGGGGCGTTCCAAGAGACCCAGTACTTC. It encodes CASSQENAASGGAFQETQYF.

Turning to this clone: Other DNA sequences of this sample code for an identical CDR3. The rearrangement uses TRBV28 and TRBJ1-6, with D unclear. Germline V lookup: CDR1 MDHEN, CDR2 SYDVKM. This CDR3 comprises 11 residues. The V gene lost 2 bases and the J gene lost 10 bases, with 3 bases spanning the gap. The DNA of the CDR3 is TGTGCCAGCAGTTTAGGCTCACCCCTCCACTTT. It codes for CASSLGSPLHF.

The chain links TRBV4-2 to TRBJ1-6; 7 bases are shared with TRBD1. Trimming removed 0 bases from V and 9 bases from J; junction bases left unmatched: 5. CDR3 length equals 15 residues. The germline CDR1 and CDR2 sequences are LGHNA and YNFKEQ. CDR3 region: CASSQETGSASPLHF. Written as DNA, the CDR3 is TGTGCCAGCAGCCAAGAGACAGGGTCAGCTTCACCCCTCCACTTT.

The chain combines TRBV18 with TRBJ2-5; 8 bases agree with TRBD1. This CDR3 region has 15 residues. Germline lookup yields CDR1 KGHSH and CDR2 LQKENI. Unmatched junction bases numbered 11, after V lost 6 bases and J lost 5 bases. CDR3 protein: CASSPRTGGTETQYF. In DNA form, the CDR3 reads TGTGCCAGCTCCCCTAGAACAGGGGGGACGGAGACCCAGTACTTC. The full variable domain, in which reference TRBV18 and TRBJ2-5 provide the parts outside the CDR3, is NAGVMQNPRHLVRRRGQEARLRCSPMKGHSHVYWYRQLPEEGLKFMVYLQKENIIDESGMPKERFSAEFPKEGPSILRIQQVVRGDSAAYFCASSPRTGGTETQYFGPGTRLLVL.

The V gene is TRBV6-5, the J gene TRBJ1-1; D not resolved. Between the trimmed V and J ends, which lost 6 bases and 1 base, there was a span of 15 bases. The CDR3 loop spans 15 amino acids. Germline loops: CDR1 MNHEY, CDR2 SVGAGI. CDR3 nucleotides: TGTGCCAGCAGCCCCCTGGCCGTACCGAACACTGAAGCTTTCTTT. This gives the protein CASSPLAVPNTEAFF.

V and J are TRBV9 and TRBJ1-1; D unresolved. CDR3 size: 15 residues. Germline CDR1 reads SGDLS; CDR2 reads YYNGEE. Between the trimmed V and J ends, which lost 0 bases and 3 bases, there was a span of 12 bases. This chain's CDR3 is CASSVVPGFDTEAFF. The CDR3 DNA follows: TGTGCCAGCAGCGTAGTTCCGGGATTCGACACTGAAGCTTTCTTT.

The chain recombines TRBV5-1 with TRBJ1-1; 8 bases align to TRBD1. Germline trimming cut 4 bases from V and 4 bases from J; bases unmatched to any gene: 9. The V gene's germline CDR1 is SGHRS and CDR2 YFSETQ. The CDR3 totals 15 residues. The CDR3 here is CASSARQGTGTEAFF. Written as DNA, the CDR3 is TGCGCCAGCAGCGCCAGACAGGGGACGGGCACTGAAGCTTTCTTT.

CDR3 coding DNA: TGTGCCAGCAGTGGGACAGCTTGGGGAAATCAGCCCCAGCATTTT. As protein: CASSGTAWGNQPQHF. The chain recombines TRBV28 with TRBJ1-5; TRBD1 aligns across 7 bases. The CDR3 is 15 residues long. V lost 5 bases and J lost 4; bases outside the gene matches: 8. CDR1 and CDR2 from the germline V gene are MDHEN and SYDVKM.

The V call is TRBV9, the J call TRBJ1-5; 8 positions match TRBD1. With V trimmed by 4 bases and J by 2 bases, 2 bases remained unmatched. Germline assignment: CDR1 SGDLS and CDR2 YYNGEE. The length of the CDR3 is 14 residues. Here the CDR3 DNA reads TGTGCCAGCAGCCCGACAGGGGGCAATCAGCCCCAGCATTTT. Translation gives CASSPTGGNQPQHF.

The chain uses TRBV19 and TRBJ1-6; D is undetermined. Germline lookup yields CDR1 LNHDA and CDR2 SQIVND (reference sequence). V shed 6 bases and J shed 5 bases, with 8 bases lying between them. The CDR3 covers 13 residues. This CDR3 reads CASRNLDNSPLHF. The CDR3, as DNA: TGTGCCAGTAGAAATTTAGATAATTCACCCCTCCACTTT.

The chain combines TRBV11-3 with TRBJ2-5; 7 nucleotides line up with TRBD2. Germline-derived CDR1 and CDR2 are SGHNT and YENEEA. This CDR3 region has 15 residues. V shed 4 bases and J 1 base; nucleotides not matched to a gene: 6. The CDR3 spells CASSWSGASQETQYF. The CDR3 region has the DNA TGTGCCAGCAGCTGGAGCGGGGCCTCCCAAGAGACCCAGTACTTC.

J is TRBJ1-3 and V is TRBV7-6; TRBD1 agrees at 12 bases. V lost 3 bases to trimming and J lost 4 bases; unmatched junction nucleotides: 1. Per the germline V gene, CDR1 is SGHVS and CDR2 is FNYEAQ. The CDR3 covers 15 residues. The CDR3 sequence is CASSFGTGGGNTIYF. The CDR3 DNA reads as TGTGCCAGCAGCTTCGGGACAGGGGGCGGAAACACCATATATTTT.

The chain recombines TRBV5-1 with TRBJ1-4, with D tentatively TRBD1 (6 bases). The V and J ends lost 7 bases and 8 bases respectively, with 21 bases between them. Germline CDR1 reads SGHRS; CDR2 reads YFSETQ. This CDR3 is built from 15 residues. The CDR3 region has the DNA TGCGCCAGCTCAGGGCGGGGGACAAGCCCAGAAAAACTGTTTTTT. This codes for CASSGRGTSPEKLFF. Full variable domain (missing parts from reference TRBV5-1 and TRBJ1-4): KAGVTQTPRYLIKTRGQQVTLSCSPISGHRSVSWYQQTPGQGLQFLFEYFSETQRNKGNFPGRFSGRQFSNSRSEMNVSTLELGDSALYLCASSGRGTSPEKLFFGSGTQLSVL.

The chain employs TRBV19 and TRBJ1-5; no clear D. CDR3 length: 12 residues. Trimming removed 2 bases at V and 9 bases at J, with 8 bases between. Germline loops: CDR1 LNHDA, CDR2 SQIVND (reference sequence). CDR3 in amino acids: CASSISVGPQHF. The CDR3 DNA follows: TGTGCCAGTAGTATATCCGTCGGGCCCCAGCATTTT.

The genes are TRBV10-3 and TRBJ2-7; tentatively, D is TRBD2 (6 bases). There are 14 residues in the CDR3. V lost 11 bases and J lost 0, with 17 bases in between. Germline V gene data show CDR1 as ENHRY and CDR2 as SYGVKD. The DNA for the CDR3 is TGTGCCGCACGCTTGGGGGGTCTCTCCTACGAGCAGTACTTC. This encodes CAARLGGLSYEQYF.

This clone was detected only once. This sequence joins TRBV6-6 and TRBJ1-2; D is perhaps TRBD1 (6 bases). V lost 7 bases to trimming and J lost 4 bases, with 16 bases between them. Per the germline V gene, CDR1 is MNHNY and CDR2 is SVGAGI (reference sequence). The CDR3 covers 14 residues. The DNA for the CDR3 is TGTGCCAGCACCCAGATGTGGGGGCCCTATGGCTACACCTTC. Protein product: CASTQMWGPYGYTF.

The chain recombines TRBV6-1 with TRBJ2-7, with no clear D. V was cut by 4 bases and J by 6 bases, with 22 bases left in between. The CDR3 has 16 residues. Germline CDR1 reads MNHNS; CDR2 reads SASEGT. CDR3 sequence (DNA): TGTGCCAGCAGTGCGGCGAGGAGCGTTTTAGGTGGCGAGCAGTACTTC. The encoded protein is CASSAARSVLGGEQYF.

This chain links TRBV5-1 with TRBJ2-7, with 8 positions matching TRBD2. The CDR3 contains 14 residues. The germline V gene encodes CDR1 SGHRS and CDR2 YFSETQ. V shed 7 bases, J shed 2 bases, and the junction held 8 bases outside the gene matches. In DNA, the CDR3 is TGCGCCAGCGCTCCGGGAGGGTCTACCTACGAGCAGTACTTC. It yields the protein CASAPGGSTYEQYF.

The chain uses TRBV10-3 and TRBJ1-4; D is possibly TRBD1 (5 bases). The CDR3 has 13 amino acids. V was pared by 6 bases and J by 1 base, with 6 bases between. Per germline, CDR1 ENHRY and CDR2 SYGVKD. CDR3 nucleotide sequence: TGTGCCATCAGCGGGGGAACTAATGAAAAACTGTTTTTT. Its translation: CAISGGTNEKLFF.

V gene TRBV5-1 combines with J gene TRBJ2-5; 10 bases line up with TRBD2. CDR1 is SGHRS, CDR2 YFSETQ, per germline. The V and J ends lost 4 bases and 2 bases, in that order; junction bases with no gene match: 5. The CDR3 totals 15 residues. CDR3 sequence (DNA): TGCGCCAGCAGCGGGGGACTAGCGAAACAAGAGACCCAGTACTTC. It encodes CASSGGLAKQETQYF.

This chain connects TRBV3-1 (or the pseudogene TRBV3-2) to TRBJ1-2; D gene uncertain. CDR1 and CDR2 (germline): LGHDT, YNNKEL (reference sequence). Trimming cost V 0 bases and J 8 bases, with 7 bases left between them. The CDR3 loop spans 12 amino acids. Written as DNA, the CDR3 is TGTGCCAGCAGCCAAGACAGTGCCGGCTACACCTTC. Protein product: CASSQDSAGYTF.